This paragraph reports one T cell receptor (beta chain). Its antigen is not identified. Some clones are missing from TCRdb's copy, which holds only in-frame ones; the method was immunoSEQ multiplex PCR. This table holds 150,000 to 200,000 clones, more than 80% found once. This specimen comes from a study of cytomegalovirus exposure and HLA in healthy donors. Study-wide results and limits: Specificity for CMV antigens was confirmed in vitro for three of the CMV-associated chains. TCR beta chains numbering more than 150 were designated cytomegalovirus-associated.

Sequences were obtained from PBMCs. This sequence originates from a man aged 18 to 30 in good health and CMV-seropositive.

The CDR3 loop is CASSLSWNTEAFF. In DNA, the CDR3 is TGTGCCAGCAGTTTAAGCTGGAACACTGAAGCTTTCTTT. The chain links TRBV28 to TRBJ1-1; D remains unclear. CDR3 size: 13 residues. Germline V gene sequence: CDR1 MDHEN, CDR2 SYDVKM. Trimming pared 2 bases from V and 1 base from J, leaving 5 bases between.